These 7 T cell receptor beta chains share one sample of origin, sequenced in a study of Graves' ophthalmopathy and Graves' hyperthyroidism. For repertoire sequencing, the TCR beta CDR3 regions were amplified from RNA transcripts. The workflow started with a first-round RT-PCR run with HTBI primers and then moved on to a second-round multiplex PCR. A single record per CDR3 protein comes from TCRdb applying MiXCR to the multiplex PCR reads. The sample shows around 1.1 million distinct CDR3 sequences, roughly two fifths of them seen only once. The sequenced sample consisted of peripheral blood or thyroid tissue (not recorded which). Receptor source: an adult man with Graves' hyperthyroidism.

The chain combines TRBV10-3 with TRBJ2-6, with 9 bases identical to TRBD1. Germline-derived CDR1 and CDR2 are ENHRY and SYGVKD. This CDR3 contains 17 residues. The J segment lost 1 base and the V segment lost 6 bases, leaving 7 bases of the junction unmatched. In DNA, the CDR3 is TGTGCCATCAGCAAACAGGGGGCTCTTTCTGGGGCCAACGTCCTGACTTTC. Translated: CAISKQGALSGANVLTF.

This chain connects TRBV7-8 to TRBJ1-2, with 9 bases fitting TRBD1. The CDR3 consists of 15 residues. Trimming removed 5 bases from V and 6 bases from J; junction bases left unmatched: 10. In germline, CDR1 is SGHVS, CDR2 FQNEAQ. This chain's CDR3 is CASSPGGDRVNGYTF. The CDR3 coding sequence is TGTGCCAGCAGCCCAGGGGGGGACAGGGTAAATGGCTACACCTTC.

About this clonotype itself: This may come from a read error, since a much larger clone is one base off. The CDR3 ends on some other residue instead of the conserved phenylalanine or tryptophan, so this is likely a read error. The chain has TRBV7-2 and TRBJ2-7, with TRBD1 as a possible D gene (6 bases). V shed 1 base and J shed 5 bases, with 15 bases lying between them. The germline V gene encodes CDR1 SGHTA and CDR2 FQGNSA. The CDR3 covers 15 residues. CDR3 amino acids: CASSLGPGQTDEQYL. CDR3 DNA sequence: TGTGCCAGCAGCTTAGGCCCCGGACAGACAGACGAGCAGTACCTC.

This clonotype has at least ten counts. The V gene is TRBV6-5, the J gene TRBJ1-1; TRBD1 matches at 8 bases. CDR3 length: 13 amino acids. Germline V gives CDR1 MNHEY, CDR2 SVGAGI. V lost 2 bases, J lost 5 bases, and 1 base stayed unmatched. CDR3 nucleotides: TGTGCCAGCAGTTACCGGACAGGGACTGAAGCTTTCTTT. This gives the protein CASSYRTGTEAFF.

The rearrangement uses TRBV4-2 and TRBJ2-7; D unclear. Trimming took 0 bases from V and 0 from J, leaving 12 bases between them. Germline V lookup: CDR1 LGHNA, CDR2 YNFKEQ. The CDR3 extends over 16 amino acids. The CDR3 loop reads CASSQDFQDPSYEQYF. CDR3 DNA sequence: TGTGCCAGCAGCCAAGATTTTCAGGACCCCTCCTACGAGCAGTACTTC.

The chain couples TRBV2 to TRBJ2-5; 7 nucleotides agree with TRBD2. The CDR3 is 14 residues long. The J segment lost 3 bases and the V segment lost 6 bases, leaving 7 bases of the junction unmatched. CDR1 is SNHLY and CDR2 is FYNNEI in the germline V gene. The CDR3 region has the DNA TGTGCCAGCAGAGCAGACAGCGGGAAAGAGACCCAGTACTTC. This codes for CASRADSGKETQYF.

The V call is TRBV4-3, the J call TRBJ2-1; no reliable D call. There are 13 residues in the CDR3. Germline V CDR1 and CDR2: LGHNA, YSLEER. V was pared by 2 bases and J by 9 bases, with 11 bases between. In nucleotides, the CDR3 is TGCGCCAGCAGCCAACCCCCGGGTCGTGAGCAGTTCTTC. It specifies CASSQPPGREQFF.